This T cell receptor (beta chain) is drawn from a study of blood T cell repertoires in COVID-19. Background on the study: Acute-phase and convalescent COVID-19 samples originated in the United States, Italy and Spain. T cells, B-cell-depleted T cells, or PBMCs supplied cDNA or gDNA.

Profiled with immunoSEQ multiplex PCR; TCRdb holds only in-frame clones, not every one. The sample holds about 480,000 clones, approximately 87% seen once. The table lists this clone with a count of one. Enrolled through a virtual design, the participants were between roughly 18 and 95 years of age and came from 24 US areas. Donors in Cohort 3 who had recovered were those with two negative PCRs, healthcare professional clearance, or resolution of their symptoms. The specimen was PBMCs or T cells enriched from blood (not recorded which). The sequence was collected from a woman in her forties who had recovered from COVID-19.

CDR3 residues: CASSETGWSSYNSPLHF. The DNA of the CDR3 is TGTGCCAGCAGCGAAACAGGGTGGAGCTCCTATAATTCACCCCTCCACTTT. This chain links TRBV9 with TRBJ1-6, with D perhaps matching TRBD1 (6 bases). The CDR3 runs to 17 residues. V lost 3 bases and J 0 bases, leaving 13 bases between the germline ends. Per germline, CDR1 SGDLS and CDR2 YYNGEE.